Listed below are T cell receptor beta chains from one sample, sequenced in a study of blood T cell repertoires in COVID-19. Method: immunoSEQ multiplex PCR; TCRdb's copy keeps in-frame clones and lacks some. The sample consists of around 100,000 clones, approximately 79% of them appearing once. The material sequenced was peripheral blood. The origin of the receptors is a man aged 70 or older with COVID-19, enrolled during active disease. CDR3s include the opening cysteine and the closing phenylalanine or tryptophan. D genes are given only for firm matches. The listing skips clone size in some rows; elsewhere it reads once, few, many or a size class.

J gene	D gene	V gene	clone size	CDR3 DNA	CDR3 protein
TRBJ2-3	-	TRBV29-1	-	TGCAGCGTTGAAGTAGGGAGGACAGATACGCAGTATTTT	CSVEVGRTDTQYF
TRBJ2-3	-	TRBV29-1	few	TGCAGCGTTGAAGATCCACAGGGTGAAGATACGCAGTATTTT	CSVEDPQGEDTQYF
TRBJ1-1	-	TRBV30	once	TGTGCCTGGCAAGGACAGCCGAACACTGAAGCTTTCTTT	CAWQGQPNTEAFF
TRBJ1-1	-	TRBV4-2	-	TGTGCCAGCAGCCGGGGGACTGGAAACACTGAAGCTTTCTTT	CASSRGTGNTEAFF
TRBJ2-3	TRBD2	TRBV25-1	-	TGTGCCAGCAGTCAAGCGGGAGTCTCGAGCACAGATACGCAGTATTTT	CASSQAGVSSTDTQYF
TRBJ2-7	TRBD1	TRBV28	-	TGTGCCAGCAGTACGGGACAGGGCTACGAGCAGTACTTC	CASSTGQGYEQYF
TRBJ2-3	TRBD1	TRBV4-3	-	TGCGCCAGCAGCCAGCAGCCGTTACGACAGGGGATGGTAGATACGCAGTATTTT	CASSQQPLRQGMVDTQYF
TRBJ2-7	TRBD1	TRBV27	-	TGTGCCAGCAGCTCCTACGACAGGGAAAAGCAGTACTTC	CASSSYDREKQYF
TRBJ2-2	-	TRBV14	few	TGTGCCAGCAGCCCCGACCCCAGGGGGGAGCTGTTTTTT	CASSPDPRGELFF
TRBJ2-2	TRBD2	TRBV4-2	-	TGTGCCAGCAGCCAAGAATCCTGGGGGACTAGCGGGTCCGAAGGCACCGGGGAGCTGTTTTTT	CASSQESWGTSGSEGTGELFF
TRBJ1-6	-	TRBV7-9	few	TGTGCCAGCAGCCCAGGGTGGGATGATTCACCCCTCCACTTT	CASSPGWDDSPLHF
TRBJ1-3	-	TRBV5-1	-	TGCGCCAGCAGCTTGGCCTTTTTGGACAGCTACTCTGGAAACACCATATATTTT	CASSLAFLDSYSGNTIYF
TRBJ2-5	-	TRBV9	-	TGTGCCAGCAGCGTAGTGGGGACAAGCCAAGAGACCCAGTACTTC	CASSVVGTSQETQYF
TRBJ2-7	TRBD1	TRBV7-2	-	TGTGCCAGCAGCCCAGGACAGGCCGCCTACGAGCAGTACTTC	CASSPGQAAYEQYF
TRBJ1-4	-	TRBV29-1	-	TGCAGCGTTGGCGGGGGAAACGAAAAACTGTTTTTT	CSVGGGNEKLFF
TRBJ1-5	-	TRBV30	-	TGTGCCTGGAGTGTACGGTCAATTCGTAGCAATCAGCCCCAGCATTTT	CAWSVRSIRSNQPQHF
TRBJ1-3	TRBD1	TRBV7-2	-	TGTGCCAGCAGCTCCAAAGGGGGCCTGCCAGGAAACACCATATATTTT	CASSSKGGLPGNTIYF
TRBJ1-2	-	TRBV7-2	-	TGTGCCAGCAGCTTTTTATGGAGCGGCTACACCTTC	CASSFLWSGYTF
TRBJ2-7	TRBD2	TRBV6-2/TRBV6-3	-	TGTGCCAGCAGCCTACTAGCGGGAGTTACCGCGCGCAACGAGCAGTACTTC	CASSLLAGVTARNEQYF
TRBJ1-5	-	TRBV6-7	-	TGTGCCAGCAACCACGGAGGGGATAGCAATCAGCCCCAGCATTTT	CASNHGGDSNQPQHF
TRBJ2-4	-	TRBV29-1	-	TGCAGCGTTGCAGTACAGGGAGGGTTAAACATTCAGTACTTC	CSVAVQGGLNIQYF
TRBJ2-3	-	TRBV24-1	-	TGTGCCACCAGTGATTTCGGGGCGGGGTTCGTTGATACGCAGTATTTT	CATSDFGAGFVDTQYF
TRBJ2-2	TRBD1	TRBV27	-	TGTGCCACTCAGAAGGGGGCCTACACCGGGGAGCTGTTTTTT	CATQKGAYTGELFF
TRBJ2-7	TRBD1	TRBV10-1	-	TGCGCCAGCAGTGACTTCGAATGGACAGGACGTGGTCGTTACGAGCAGTACTTC	CASSDFEWTGRGRYEQYF
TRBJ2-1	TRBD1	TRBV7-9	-	TGTGCCAGCAGCGGATACAGGGGAACCAATGAGCAGTTCTTC	CASSGYRGTNEQFF
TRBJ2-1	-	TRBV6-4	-	TGTGCCAGCAGTCAAGCTGGTAGTATTGACAATGAGCAGTTCTTC	CASSQAGSIDNEQFF
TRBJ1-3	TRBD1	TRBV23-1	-	TGCGCCAGCAGTCAGCAACAGGGGGCCATCGTTAACACCATATATTTT	CASSQQQGAIVNTIYF
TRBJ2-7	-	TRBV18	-	TGTGCCAGCTCACCACCTGGCCTAGGCGGCTACGAGCAGTACTTC	CASSPPGLGGYEQYF
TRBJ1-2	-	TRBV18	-	TGTGCCAGCTCACCGACTGGGACGGGGGAAACCAATGTCTATGGCTACACCTTC	CASSPTGTGETNVYGYTF
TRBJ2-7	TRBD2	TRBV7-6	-	TGTGCCAGCAGCTCCTCCGGACTAGCGGGAGAAGAGCAGTACTTC	CASSSSGLAGEEQYF
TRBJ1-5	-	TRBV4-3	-	TGCGCCAGCAGCCAAGATGGAGGGAGAAATCAGCCCCAGCATTTT	CASSQDGGRNQPQHF
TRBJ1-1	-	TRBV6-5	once	TGTGCCAGCAGTTCCAGGGAATACACTGAAGCTTTCTTT	CASSSREYTEAFF
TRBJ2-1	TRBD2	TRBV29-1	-	TGCAGCGTTGTCGGGCGGGAGGCCCGCCGTGAGCAGTTCTTC	CSVVGREARREQFF
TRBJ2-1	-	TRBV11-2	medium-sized	TGTGCCAGCAGCTTAGATAGGGGGAGCAATGAGCAGTTCTTC	CASSLDRGSNEQFF